This T cell receptor beta chain was sequenced in a study of blood T cell repertoires in COVID-19. The ends lost 7 bases at V and 7 bases at J; junction bases unmatched: 10. Germline V gene lookup returns CDR1 SNHLY and CDR2 FYNNEI. CDR3 size: 13 residues. TCRdb's copy holds only in-frame clones and misses some; the assay was immunoSEQ multiplex PCR. Of about 150,000 clones listed, approximately 84% are singletons. The rearrangement uses TRBV2 and TRBJ2-7; 7 positions match TRBD1. The clonotype was recovered from a human donor with acute or convalescent COVID-19. The donor label of this sample is uncertain. Sequenced input: peripheral blood. For the CDR3, the DNA is TGTGCCAGCAAGGACAGGTCCCTGGGGGAGCAGTACGTC. Translation: CASKDRSLGEQYV.